The entry below gives a single T cell receptor (beta chain) sequence along with its context. What it binds is unknown. The data originate from a study of human T cells and chemical hapten exposure. Study-wide findings and caveats: After DPC sensitization, TCRs above 1 in 1000 frequency showed no change.

CDR1 and CDR2 from the germline V gene are SGHTA and FQGTGA. V lost 5 bases and J lost 5, with 12 bases in between. The CDR3 contains 13 residues. Noted time point: pre-sensitization, week 0. Treatment denoted: therapeutic diphenylcyclopropenone sensitization with weekly scalp DPC. Patches went on only after blood had been drawn each time. Whole blood that had not been fractionated was the source of extracted total RNA. Unique molecular identifiers were attached to individual cDNA molecules within the library. TCRdb used MiXCR to reprocess the RACE reads, holding one entry per CDR3 protein. This table holds 300,000 to 450,000 distinct CDR3 sequences, over 5% found once.

The specimen comprised whole blood, sampled in connection with sensitization to the hapten diphenylcyclopropenone (DPC). J is TRBJ2-5 and V is TRBV7-3, with D perhaps TRBD2 (6 bases). The receptor was isolated from a woman in her late teens or twenties with alopecia areata. Some clones in this sample may be carry-over from other donors' samples. DNA of the CDR3: TGTGCCAGCAGCCGGGGGAGCGCCGAGACCCAGTACTTC. Its translation is CASSRGSAETQYF.